These 29 T cell receptor beta chains share one sample of origin, sequenced in a study of CD8 T cells in Susac syndrome. Reverse transcription of about 0.5 to 1 ug RNA used random hexamers. MiXCR was run by TCRdb on the immunoSEQ multiplex PCR reads, yielding one entry per CDR3 protein. The sample consists of about 100,000 distinct CDR3 sequences, about 93% of them appearing once. Sequenced: CD8+ T cells from PBMCs. The origin of the receptors is a human donor in good health.

The genes are TRBV15 and TRBJ2-3; TRBD2 aligns across 9 bases. This CDR3 region has 17 residues. V lost 0 bases, J lost 5 bases, and 9 bases stayed unmatched. The germline V gene has CDR1 LNHNV and CDR2 YYDKDF (reference sequence). The CDR3 protein is CATSRDLASGEEDTQYF. The CDR3 DNA sequence: TGTGCCACCAGCAGAGATCTAGCTAGCGGGGAGGAAGATACGCAGTATTTT.

CDR3 region: CASSGGLAGDNEQFF. In DNA, the CDR3 is TGTGCCAGCAGTGGAGGGCTAGCGGGGGACAATGAGCAGTTCTTC. This rearrangement joins TRBV6-4 to TRBJ2-1; 10 bases agree with TRBD2. Trimming took 4 bases from V and 5 from J; bases not matched to a gene: 5. CDR1 is MRHNA and CDR2 is SNTAGT in the germline V gene. The CDR3 is 15 residues long.

This clonotype has a single count. The DNA for the CDR3 is TGTGCCAGCAGCCCCCGACCATTTTACACCGGGGAGCTGTTTTTT. It encodes CASSPRPFYTGELFF. The J gene is TRBJ2-2, the V gene TRBV7-9; no reliable D call. V was trimmed by 5 bases and J by 3 bases, leaving 13 bases between them. The CDR3 is made up of 15 amino acids. The germline V gene encodes CDR1 SEHNR and CDR2 FQNEAQ (reference sequence).

This clonotype appeared once. V is TRBV27 and J is TRBJ1-1; D remains ambiguous. CDR1 is MNHEY and CDR2 is SMNVEV in the germline V gene (reference sequence). V was trimmed by 3 bases and J by 5 bases, leaving 10 bases between them. This CDR3 is built from 13 residues. The CDR3 loop reads CASSFASKTEAFF. CDR3 nucleotide sequence: TGTGCCAGCAGTTTTGCCAGCAAAACTGAAGCTTTCTTT.

The CDR3 region has the DNA TGTGCCAGCAGCTTGATGGGGGTCTCTGGAAACACCATATATTTT. Encoded protein: CASSLMGVSGNTIYF. The chain recombines TRBV5-4 with TRBJ1-3, with D maybe TRBD1 (5 bases). The CDR3 has 15 amino acids. The germline V and J ends were trimmed by 1 base and 0 bases, with 8 bases remaining between them. The germline CDR1 and CDR2 sequences are SGHNT and YYREEE (reference sequence). Complete variable domain (other parts from reference TRBV5-4 and TRBJ1-3): ETGVTQSPTHLIKTRGQQVTLRCSSQSGHNTVSWYQQALGQGPQFIFQYYREEENGRGNFPPRFSGLQFPNYSSELNVNALELDDSALYLCASSLMGVSGNTIYFGEGSWLTVV.

The chain links TRBV20-1 to TRBJ2-2; weak D call: TRBD1 (6 bases). The CDR3 consists of 15 residues. Trimming left V 4 bases short and J 2 bases short, with 14 bases between. Germline V gene data show CDR1 as DFQATT and CDR2 as SNEGSKA (reference sequence). CDR3 loop: CSATPSRGNTGELFF. The CDR3 DNA reads TGCAGTGCTACCCCCTCCAGGGGAAACACCGGGGAGCTGTTTTTT.

The chain combines TRBV27 with TRBJ1-5, with TRBD1 identical over 8 bases. With V trimmed by 5 bases and J by 0 bases, 3 bases remained unmatched. Germline V gives CDR1 MNHEY, CDR2 SMNVEV (reference sequence). The CDR3 sequence is 15 residues long. CDR3 region: CASSPGTGSNQPQHF. The CDR3 nucleotides are TGTGCCAGCAGTCCCGGGACAGGTAGCAATCAGCCCCAGCATTTT.

The chain couples TRBV5-1 to TRBJ2-7; TRBD2 matches at 11 bases. CDR3 length equals 16 residues. J lost 3 bases, V lost 1 base, and 6 bases had no gene match. Germline V gene lookup returns CDR1 SGHRS and CDR2 YFSETQ. The CDR3 is CASSLTSGGLYYEQYF. For the CDR3, the DNA is TGCGCCAGCAGCTTGACTAGCGGGGGATTATACTACGAGCAGTACTTC.

The chain carries TRBV2 and TRBJ2-2; D unresolved. V lost 3 bases, J lost 3 bases, and 8 bases lay in between. Germline CDR1 reads SNHLY; CDR2 reads FYNNEI. The CDR3 sequence is 14 residues long. CDR3 bases: TGTGCCAGCAGTGAGGCTCCATACACCGGGGAGCTGTTTTTT. It yields the protein CASSEAPYTGELFF.

The CDR3 is CASSLPNGRGRTNEQFF. CDR3 nucleotides: TGCGCCAGCAGCTTGCCCAACGGGAGGGGGCGGACGAATGAGCAGTTCTTC. This chain connects TRBV5-1 to TRBJ2-1; tentative D call: TRBD2 (8 bases). V lost 1 base and J 7 bases, leaving 21 bases between the germline ends. Germline loops: CDR1 SGHRS, CDR2 YFSETQ. This CDR3 has 17 residues.

V usage is TRBV7-9 and J usage is TRBJ2-5; D gene ambiguous. Germline V gene data show CDR1 as SEHNR and CDR2 as FQNEAQ (reference sequence). V was clipped by 8 bases and J by 3 bases, with 10 bases between them. The length of the CDR3 is 12 residues. DNA for the CDR3: TGTGCCAGCCACACGGAAGAAGAGACCCAGTACTTC. It encodes CASHTEEETQYF.

V usage is TRBV7-9 and J usage is TRBJ2-7, with TRBD1 matching over 8 bases. Germline assignment: CDR1 SEHNR and CDR2 FQNEAQ (reference sequence). J lost 7 bases, V lost 8 bases, and 10 bases had no gene match. The CDR3 consists of 13 residues. CDR3 sequence (DNA): TGTGCCAGCCCCCCCAGGGGGCTGTGGGAGCAGTACTTC. Translation: CASPPRGLWEQYF.

This chain uses TRBV6-5 with TRBJ1-2; TRBD1 might be the D (6 bases). With 0 bases removed from V and 6 bases from J, the gap between germline ends came to 11 bases. The germline gives CDR1 MNHEY, CDR2 SVGAGI. The CDR3 runs 14 residues. The CDR3 region is CASSYSPTGNGYTF. DNA for the CDR3: TGTGCCAGCAGTTACTCGCCTACAGGGAATGGCTACACCTTC.

The chain recombines TRBV5-4 with TRBJ2-7; maybe TRBD1 (6 bases). Germline CDR1 SGHNT, CDR2 YYREEE (reference sequence). The CDR3 is 15 residues long. V was shortened by 4 bases and J by 2 bases, with 16 bases between the two germline ends. The CDR3: CASSIQGGGPYEQYF. DNA for the CDR3: TGTGCCAGCAGCATACAGGGTGGGGGTCCCTACGAGCAGTACTTC.

This sequence joins TRBV5-1 and TRBJ1-1; D uncertain. The CDR3 extends over 15 amino acids. Germline CDR1 is SGHRS and CDR2 is YFSETQ. With 0 bases removed from V and 2 bases from J, the gap between germline ends came to 11 bases. CDR3: CASSLAWVGNTEAFF. In DNA, the CDR3 is TGCGCCAGCAGCTTGGCCTGGGTGGGAAACACTGAAGCTTTCTTT.

The V call is TRBV5-1, the J call TRBJ1-1, with D maybe TRBD1 (6 bases). The CDR3 loop spans 14 amino acids. Trimming stripped 2 bases from V and 3 bases from J, with 11 bases between. From germline, CDR1 is SGHRS and CDR2 YFSETQ. CDR3 sequence (DNA): TGCGCCAGCAGCTTCCGGGGGGCAGACACTGAAGCTTTCTTT. Amino acid sequence: CASSFRGADTEAFF.

The chain couples TRBV29-1 to TRBJ2-3; TRBD1 matches at 9 bases. This CDR3 has 16 amino acids. CDR1 and CDR2 from the germline V gene are SQVTM and ANQGSEA. Trimming took 1 base from V and 4 from J; bases not matched to a gene: 9. CDR3 coding DNA: TGCAGCGTTGAAGGGTCCTGGGGACAGGGCGCAGATACGCAGTATTTT. It is translated as CSVEGSWGQGADTQYF.

The CDR3 loop reads CASSVGGGSGGVKNIQYF. The CDR3 nucleotides are TGTGCCAGCAGCGTAGGGGGAGGGAGCGGGGGTGTCAAAAACATTCAGTACTTC. This chain joins TRBV9 and TRBJ2-4; 8 bases fit TRBD2. Germline V lookup: CDR1 SGDLS, CDR2 YYNGEE. V lost 0 bases, J lost 3 bases, and 11 bases stayed unmatched. The CDR3 loop spans 18 amino acids.

V and J are TRBV7-3 and TRBJ2-2; 9 nucleotides agree with TRBD2. V trimming: 5 bases; J trimming: 7 bases; junction bases outside the gene matches: 5. CDR3 size: 14 residues. The germline V gene encodes CDR1 SGHTA and CDR2 FQGTGA. CDR3 in amino acids: CASSRGLANGELFF. In nucleotides, the CDR3 is TGTGCCAGCAGCCGGGGACTAGCTAACGGGGAGCTGTTTTTT.

The chain joins TRBV6-1 to TRBJ2-3, with D perhaps matching TRBD2 (6 bases). CDR1 and CDR2 from the germline V gene are MNHNS and SASEGT. This CDR3 is built from 12 residues. In DNA, the CDR3 is TGTACCTCCGGGACTCCCTCCGGTACGCAGTATTTT. Amino acid sequence: CTSGTPSGTQYF.

The chain employs TRBV20-1 and TRBJ2-1; TRBD2 aligns across 10 bases. V dropped 5 bases and J dropped 0; count of bases not matched to a gene: 4. There are 15 residues in the CDR3. Germline assignment: CDR1 DFQATT and CDR2 SNEGSKA (reference sequence). The CDR3 bases are TGCAGTGCTCCCAGCGGGGGGGTCTCCTACAATGAGCAGTTCTTC. This codes for CSAPSGGVSYNEQFF.

The sample holds one count of this clonotype. Here the CDR3 DNA reads TGTGCCAGCAGCTTTGGTGGGGGCGCGGATTCACCCCTCCACTTT. Protein: CASSFGGGADSPLHF. The V call is TRBV5-6, the J call TRBJ1-6, with a possible D match to TRBD1 (6 bases). Germline-derived CDR1 and CDR2 are SGHDT and YYEEEE. Trimming removed 2 bases from V and 8 bases from J, with 14 bases in between. The CDR3 spans 15 residues. Using reference TRBV5-6 and TRBJ1-6 for the parts outside the CDR3, the full variable domain is DAGVTQSPTHLIKTRGQQVTLRCSPKSGHDTVSWYQQALGQGPQFIFQYYEEEERQRGNFPDRFSGHQFPNYSSELNVNALLLGDSALYLCASSFGGGADSPLHFGNGTRLTVT.

This sequence joins TRBV5-5 and TRBJ2-7, with TRBD2 as a possible D gene (5 bases). The germline V gene has CDR1 SGHKS and CDR2 YYEKEE (reference sequence). There are 16 residues in the CDR3. Between the trimmed V and J ends, which lost 6 bases and 5 bases, there was a span of 24 bases. The CDR3 DNA reads TGTGCCAGCAAACCCGGAGGTAGGCTGATAGGCCACGAGCAGTACTTC. It codes for CASKPGGRLIGHEQYF.

The rearrangement joins TRBV9 to TRBJ2-3; D tentatively fits TRBD1 or TRBD2 (5 bases each). Germline values: CDR1 SGDLS, CDR2 YYNGEE. V gave up 3 bases and J gave up 0 bases, with 11 bases separating them. The CDR3 runs to 15 residues. This CDR3 reads CASSDDGGSTDTQYF. The CDR3 DNA reads TGTGCCAGCAGCGATGATGGGGGTAGCACAGATACGCAGTATTTT.

The chain recombines TRBV5-1 with TRBJ1-1, with D maybe TRBD1 (6 bases). Germline V gene lookup returns CDR1 SGHRS and CDR2 YFSETQ. The CDR3 has 14 residues. Trimming stripped 3 bases from V and 1 base from J, with 10 bases between. CDR3 protein: CASSYRDSNTEAFF. The CDR3 DNA sequence: TGCGCCAGCAGCTACAGGGACTCGAACACTGAAGCTTTCTTT.

The chain combines TRBV12-3 or TRBV12-4 with TRBJ1-1, with 10 bases lining up with TRBD1. The ends lost 6 bases at V and 0 bases at J; junction bases unmatched: 4. This CDR3 comprises 15 residues. This chain's CDR3 is CASSWGQGMNTEAFF. As DNA, the CDR3 is TGTGCCAGCAGCTGGGGACAGGGGATGAACACTGAAGCTTTCTTT.

This clonotype was detected only once. The chain recombines TRBV14 with TRBJ2-5; 7 positions agree with TRBD1. Germline assignment: CDR1 SGHDN and CDR2 FVKESK. The CDR3 sequence is 14 residues long. J lost 5 bases, V lost 4 bases, and 7 bases had no gene match. In DNA, the CDR3 is TGTGCCAGCAGCCCGATAGGGGGCGGTGAGACCCAGTACTTC. It encodes CASSPIGGGETQYF.

The rearrangement uses TRBV6-5 and TRBJ2-5, with TRBD2 identical over 11 bases. CDR1 and CDR2 from the germline V gene are MNHEY and SVGAGI. With 5 bases clipped from V and 3 bases from J, the junction kept 2 bases outside the gene matches. CDR3 length equals 14 residues. The CDR3 region has the DNA TGTGCCAGCAGTCAACTAGCGGGGGAAGAGACCCAGTACTTC. This translates into CASSQLAGEETQYF.

This chain uses TRBV9 with TRBJ1-6; D is ambiguous. The germline gives CDR1 SGDLS, CDR2 YYNGEE. Trimming cost V 0 bases and J 7 bases, with 8 bases left between them. CDR3 size: 14 residues. CDR3 nucleotide sequence: TGTGCCAGCAGCGTAGCACAGCAAAATTCACCCCTCCACTTT. This translates into CASSVAQQNSPLHF. The full variable domain, completed using reference TRBV9 and TRBJ1-6, is DSGVTQTPKHLITATGQRVTLRCSPRSGDLSVYWYQQSLDQGLQFLIQYYNGEERAKGNILERFSAQQFPDLHSELNLSSLELGDSALYFCASSVAQQNSPLHFGNGTRLTVT.